This TCR beta chain came from a study of T cell responses to AZD1222 COVID-19 vaccine. Across the whole study: Pooling was applied to second doses at about 4 or about 12 weeks.

Study-wide points: Without day 14 samples, only post-peak T cell repertoires were studied. The number of AZD1222 recipients seropositive at baseline was only five or six.

The CDR3 sequence is 11 residues long. From germline, CDR1 is MDHEN and CDR2 SYDVKM. Trimming took off 6 bases at V and 10 bases at J, with 11 bases between the two ends. Clones were read by immunoSEQ multiplex PCR, and TCRdb kept only the in-frame ones, dropping some. This table holds about 50,000 clones, approximately 83% found once. Only a few counts were recorded for this clone. As yet, its antigen is unknown. The source of this sequence is an adult in good health. The chain links TRBV28 to TRBJ2-3; tentatively, D is TRBD1 or TRBD2 (5 bases each). Specimen: peripheral blood, collected on day 0 of AZD1222 vaccination. The CDR3 loop is CASSPMGAQYF. CDR3 DNA: TGTGCCAGCAGCCCTATGGGGGCGCAGTATTTT.